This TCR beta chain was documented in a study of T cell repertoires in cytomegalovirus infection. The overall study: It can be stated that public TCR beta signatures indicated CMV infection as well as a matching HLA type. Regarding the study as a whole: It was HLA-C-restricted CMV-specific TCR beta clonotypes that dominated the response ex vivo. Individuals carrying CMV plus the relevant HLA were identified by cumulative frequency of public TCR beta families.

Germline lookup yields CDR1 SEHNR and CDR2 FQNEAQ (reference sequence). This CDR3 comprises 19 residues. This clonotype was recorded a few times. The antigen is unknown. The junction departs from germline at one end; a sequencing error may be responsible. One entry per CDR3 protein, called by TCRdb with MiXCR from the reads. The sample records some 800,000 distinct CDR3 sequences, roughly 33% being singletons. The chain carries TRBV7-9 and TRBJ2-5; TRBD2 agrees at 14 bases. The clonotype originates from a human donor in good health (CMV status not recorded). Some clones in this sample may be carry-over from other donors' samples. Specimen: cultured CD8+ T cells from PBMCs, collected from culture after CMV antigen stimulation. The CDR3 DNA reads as TGTGCCAGCAGCGCCACCGGGACTAGCGGGGGCCCGGGTCAAGGGACCCAGTACTTC. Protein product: CASSATGTSGGPGQGTQYF.